This passage covers 17 T cell receptor beta chains from one sample sequenced in a study of blood T cell repertoires in COVID-19 (dated by TCRdb to the early 2020s). The library relied on the immunoSEQ multiplex PCR assay. The source is immuneACCESS, and TCRdb retained only in-frame sequences with V and J called. Part of the clones is not carried over; for the studies checked, unresolved V genes explain less than half of this, and the remainder is unexplained. The sample contains under 150,000 clones, almost 80% of them found a single time. The leading ten clones occupy over 7% of the sample. The sequenced sample consisted of peripheral blood. These receptors all come from a man between 45 and 60 years old with active or convalescent COVID-19.

This chain uses TRBV28 with TRBJ1-4; D possibly corresponds to TRBD1 (5 bases). This CDR3 has 15 amino acids. Germline CDR1 reads MDHEN; CDR2 reads SYDVKM. V dropped 5 bases and J dropped 0 bases, with 10 bases sitting between them. The CDR3 sequence is CASSAYRTTNEKLFF. CDR3 in DNA: TGTGCCAGCAGTGCCTACAGGACAACTAATGAAAAACTGTTTTTT.

This clone came up once. The rearrangement links TRBV6-5 to TRBJ1-2; 9 bases agree with TRBD1. V gave up 6 bases and J gave up 4 bases; unmatched junction bases: 0. The germline V gene encodes CDR1 MNHEY and CDR2 SVGAGI. The CDR3 sequence is 12 residues long. The CDR3 DNA reads TGTGCCAGCAGGACAGGGGGCTATGGCTACACCTTC. Residues: CASRTGGYGYTF.

The CDR3 reads CASSSDSPYQPQHF. DNA for the CDR3: TGTGCCAGCAGCTCGGACAGCCCCTATCAGCCCCAGCATTTT. The rearrangement uses TRBV7-2 and TRBJ1-5, with a possible D match to TRBD1 (6 bases). The CDR3 runs 14 residues. Germline loops: CDR1 SGHTA, CDR2 FQGNSA. V shed 4 bases and J shed 5 bases, with 12 bases lying between them.

This chain links TRBV19 with TRBJ1-4; D gene unclear. Germline CDR1 LNHDA, CDR2 SQIVND (reference sequence). The CDR3 contains 15 residues. The ends were cut back, 3 bases at V and 2 bases at J, with 10 bases in the middle. The DNA of the CDR3 is TGTGCCAGTAGTATTTTGGCAGTTACTAATGAAAAACTGTTTTTT. It codes for CASSILAVTNEKLFF.

This clone was seen once. Other DNA sequences from this sample encode an identical CDR3 as well. This chain links TRBV6-5 with TRBJ2-2, with 7 bases that match TRBD1. This CDR3 comprises 15 residues. Germline loops: CDR1 MNHEY, CDR2 SVGAGI. The V gene end was trimmed by 5 bases and the J gene end by 1 base; junction bases not matched to a gene: 4. The CDR3, as DNA: TGTGCCAGCAGTCCCCGGACAGGGAACACCGGGGAGCTGTTTTTT. It specifies CASSPRTGNTGELFF.

This chain uses TRBV4-2 with TRBJ1-3; the match to TRBD1 covers 8 bases. The V gene end was trimmed by 5 bases and the J gene end by 2 bases; junction bases not matched to a gene: 5. Germline lookup yields CDR1 LGHNA and CDR2 YNFKEQ. CDR3 length equals 15 residues. The CDR3 DNA reads TGTGCCAGCAGCTCTACAGGGGGACCTGGAAACACCATATATTTT. It yields the protein CASSSTGGPGNTIYF.

This chain joins TRBV27 and TRBJ2-5, with 11 positions matching TRBD2. This CDR3 spans 17 amino acids. Germline CDR1 and CDR2: MNHEY and SMNVEV (reference sequence). J lost 5 bases, V lost 3 bases, and 11 bases had no gene match. In nucleotides, the CDR3 is TGTGCCAGCAGTTTTTCCCTAGCGGGAGGACGGGGGGAGACCCAGTACTTC. Translating it yields CASSFSLAGGRGETQYF.

The chain has TRBV6-5 and TRBJ2-5, with TRBD2 matching 10 bases. V dropped 2 bases and J dropped 5; count of bases not matched to a gene: 5. The CDR3 runs 15 residues. Germline loops: CDR1 MNHEY, CDR2 SVGAGI. In DNA, the CDR3 is TGTGCCAGCAGTTACGGGCTAGCGGGAGACGAGACCCAGTACTTC. It translates to CASSYGLAGDETQYF.

The chain employs TRBV6-1 and TRBJ2-7; 8 positions agree with TRBD1. Trimming at V came to 2 bases and at J to 0 bases, leaving 9 bases not matched to a gene. The CDR3 is 17 residues long. The V gene's germline CDR1 is MNHNS and CDR2 SASEGT. CDR3 protein: CASSEQPTGVGSYEQYF. The DNA of the CDR3 is TGTGCCAGCAGTGAACAACCGACAGGGGTCGGCTCCTACGAGCAGTACTTC.

The chain uses TRBV6-6 and TRBJ1-2, with D unresolved. Trimming left V 0 bases short and J 0 bases short, with 5 bases between. This CDR3 region has 14 residues. Germline CDR1 MNHNY, CDR2 SVGAGI (reference sequence). The CDR3 DNA follows: TGTGCCAGCAGTTACTCGGCGGCTAACTATGGCTACACCTTC. It specifies CASSYSAANYGYTF.

This clone was counted once. V and J are TRBV28 and TRBJ2-1; 8 bases are a match to TRBD2. This CDR3 spans 15 amino acids. V dropped 4 bases and J dropped 8; count of bases not matched to a gene: 10. CDR1 and CDR2 from the germline V gene are MDHEN and SYDVKM. CDR3 in DNA: TGTGCCAGCAGTTCCCCCAGCGGGAGAGGCTATGAGCAGTTCTTC. It encodes CASSSPSGRGYEQFF.

This sequence joins TRBV7-9 and TRBJ2-5; 7 bases are shared with TRBD1. The CDR3 is 17 residues long. Germline V lookup: CDR1 SEHNR, CDR2 FQNEAQ (reference sequence). Losses at the gene ends were 3 bases for V and 5 bases for J; bases not matched to a gene: 15. The CDR3 is CASSFFPGRDSGETQYF. The DNA of the CDR3 is TGTGCCAGCAGCTTCTTTCCGGGAAGGGACAGTGGGGAGACCCAGTACTTC.

The V gene is TRBV28, the J gene TRBJ1-2; D may be TRBD1 (6 bases). V dropped 2 bases and J dropped 6 bases, with 13 bases sitting between them. The CDR3 spans 14 residues. Germline V gene data show CDR1 as MDHEN and CDR2 as SYDVKM. CDR3 sequence: CASSLIGGGDGYTF. The CDR3 DNA is TGTGCCAGCAGTTTAATCGGGGGGGGCGATGGCTACACCTTC.

This clone showed up just a few times. This rearrangement joins TRBV6-1 to TRBJ1-2; 8 nucleotides agree with TRBD1. From germline, CDR1 is MNHNS and CDR2 SASEGT. Unmatched junction bases numbered 5, after V lost 3 bases and J lost 5 bases. The CDR3 is 14 residues long. DNA of the CDR3: TGTGCCAGCAGTGATGCCGACAGGGGTTATGGCTACACCTTC. Protein: CASSDADRGYGYTF.

This clone was recorded at least ten times. The rearrangement uses TRBV15 and TRBJ2-7; D ambiguous. With 3 bases removed from V and 3 bases from J, the gap between germline ends came to 6 bases. There are 12 residues in the CDR3. From germline, CDR1 is LNHNV and CDR2 YYDKDF (reference sequence). This CDR3 reads CATSRESYEQYF. CDR3 sequence (DNA): TGTGCCACCAGCAGGGAGAGCTACGAGCAGTACTTC. Drawing the rest from reference TRBV15 and TRBJ2-7, the complete variable domain is DAMVIQNPRYQVTQFGKPVTLSCSQTLNHNVMYWYQQKSSQAPKLLFHYYDKDFNNEADTPDNFQSRRPNTSFCFLDIRSPGLGDTAMYLCATSRESYEQYFGPGTRLTVT.

The V and J genes are TRBV5-1 and TRBJ2-3; 13 bases fit TRBD2. Germline CDR1 and CDR2: SGHRS and YFSETQ. The CDR3 is 15 amino acids. V shed 6 bases, J shed 4 bases, and the junction held 5 bases outside the gene matches. CDR3 DNA: TGCGCCAGCAAGCTAGGACTAGCGGGAGCAGATACGCAGTATTTT. Protein sequence: CASKLGLAGADTQYF.

This clone was counted only a few times. The chain recombines TRBV27 with TRBJ1-2, with a possible D match to TRBD1 (6 bases). Trimming stripped 4 bases from V and 2 bases from J, with 8 bases between. CDR1 is MNHEY and CDR2 is SMNVEV in the germline V gene (reference sequence). The CDR3 has 13 residues. CDR3 loop: CASSWTVNYGYTF. CDR3 nucleotides: TGTGCCAGCAGTTGGACAGTGAACTATGGCTACACCTTC.